This T cell receptor beta chain was sequenced during a study of graft-versus-host responses after intestinal transplantation. Sequenced by immunoSEQ multiplex PCR; TCRdb stores in-frame clones only, minus some. This table has about 120,000 clones, 85% to 95% appearing once. V lost 1 base, J lost 1 base, and 7 bases lay in between. Germline V CDR1 and CDR2: MGHDK, SYGVNS. The CDR3 length is 14 residues. For this clone: Its target is not known.

The source is a human donor who received an intestinal transplant. Material: unstimulated CD8+ T cells sorted from spleen or lymph node cells, obtained before intestinal transplant. The genes are TRBV25-1 and TRBJ1-1; D not certain. The CDR3 sequence: CASSELYGNTEAFF. As DNA, the CDR3 is TGTGCCAGCAGTGAATTGTACGGGAACACTGAAGCTTTCTTT.